The 32 T cell receptor beta chains below were found in one sample sequenced in a study of T cell responses to AZD1222 COVID-19 vaccine. Sequenced by immunoSEQ multiplex PCR; TCRdb stores in-frame clones only, minus some. The data hold 180,000 or so clones, with roughly 92% observed a single time. The input for sequencing was peripheral blood, taken on day 0 of AZD1222 vaccination. The receptors derive from an adult in good health.

J is TRBJ1-6 and V is TRBV2, with TRBD1 matching over 9 bases. The CDR3 totals 15 residues. From germline, CDR1 is SNHLY and CDR2 FYNNEI. With V trimmed by 5 bases and J by 10 bases, 9 bases remained unmatched. The CDR3 coding sequence is TGTGCCAGCAGTCGGACAGGGGAAGTAGAGTCACCCCTCCACTTT. Translation: CASSRTGEVESPLHF.

The chain carries TRBV5-1 and TRBJ2-1; either TRBD1 or TRBD2 may fit D (5 bases each). V was shortened by 4 bases and J by 5 bases, with 16 bases between the two germline ends. Germline V gene lookup returns CDR1 SGHRS and CDR2 YFSETQ. The CDR3 runs 15 residues. The CDR3: CASSPRDGLDNEQFF. CDR3 nucleotides: TGCGCCAGCAGCCCCCGGGACGGATTAGACAATGAGCAGTTCTTC.

The genes are TRBV5-4 and TRBJ2-3; D possibly corresponds to TRBD2 (6 bases). The germline V gene has CDR1 SGHNT and CDR2 YYREEE (reference sequence). The CDR3 contains 14 residues. The V end lost 1 base, the J end lost 2 bases, and 8 bases lay between the germline ends. This CDR3 reads CASSLPGVTDTQYF. CDR3 sequence (DNA): TGTGCCAGCAGCTTGCCGGGGGTCACAGATACGCAGTATTTT.

The V call is TRBV5-5, the J call TRBJ2-7; no definite D call. Looked up from germline, CDR1 is SGHKS and CDR2 is YYEKEE (reference sequence). The V gene lost 4 bases and the J gene lost 0 bases, with 14 bases spanning the gap. The CDR3 covers 15 residues. In nucleotides, the CDR3 is TGTGCCAGCAGCCCCGGAATTCTACACTCCTACGAGCAGTACTTC. This codes for CASSPGILHSYEQYF.

The DNA of the CDR3 is TGTGCCAGCAGTTTGGGGGGAAACATTCAGTACTTC. Residues: CASSLGGNIQYF. The chain employs TRBV27 and TRBJ2-4, with D tentatively TRBD2 (6 bases). Trimming removed 3 bases from V and 6 bases from J, with 6 bases in between. This CDR3 region has 12 residues. The germline V gene has CDR1 MNHEY and CDR2 SMNVEV (reference sequence).

This chain links TRBV15 with TRBJ2-7; 7 bases align to TRBD1. The J segment lost 3 bases and the V segment lost 3 bases, leaving 5 bases of the junction unmatched. The CDR3 is 14 residues long. The germline V gene encodes CDR1 LNHNV and CDR2 YYDKDF (reference sequence). The CDR3 region is CATSRAWDSYEQYF. CDR3 in DNA: TGTGCCACCAGCAGGGCCTGGGACAGCTACGAGCAGTACTTC.

This chain links TRBV7-8 with TRBJ1-5, with 7 bases aligning to TRBD1. This CDR3 has 14 amino acids. With V trimmed by 5 bases and J by 7 bases, 8 bases remained unmatched. Per the germline V gene, CDR1 is SGHVS and CDR2 is FQNEAQ. The CDR3 nucleotides are TGTGCCAGCAGCCTAGAGGGGGCAGGGCAGCCCCAGCATTTT. It is translated as CASSLEGAGQPQHF.

This chain links TRBV18 with TRBJ2-7; D may match TRBD1 or TRBD2 (5 bases each). V lost 3 bases to trimming and J lost 0 bases, with 15 bases between them. The CDR3 consists of 16 residues. CDR1 and CDR2 (germline): KGHSH, LQKENI. CDR3 loop: CASSPPGTVNSYEQYF. The CDR3 DNA reads as TGTGCCAGCTCACCCCCGGGGACGGTGAACTCCTACGAGCAGTACTTC.

V and J are TRBV2 and TRBJ2-7; 8 nucleotides match TRBD1. This CDR3 is built from 11 residues. V shed 6 bases, J shed 6 bases, and the junction held 1 base outside the gene matches. Germline lookup yields CDR1 SNHLY and CDR2 FYNNEI. The CDR3 nucleotides are TGTGCCAGCAGGGACAGGGTCGAGCAGTACTTC. This gives the protein CASRDRVEQYF.

The chain couples TRBV7-9 to TRBJ2-7, with D perhaps TRBD2 (6 bases). CDR3 length: 14 residues. Germline V gives CDR1 SEHNR, CDR2 FQNEAQ (reference sequence). Trimming took 8 bases from V and 2 from J, leaving 16 bases between them. DNA of the CDR3: TGTGCCAGCGGGAGGCCAGCAGCCACCTACGAGCAGTACTTC. It codes for CASGRPAATYEQYF. Using reference TRBV7-9 and TRBJ2-7 for the parts outside the CDR3, the full variable domain is DTGVSQNPRHKITKRGQNVTFRCDPISEHNRLYWYRQTLGQGPEFLTYFQNEAQLEKSRLLSDRFSAERPKGSFSTLEIQRTEQGDSAMYLCASGRPAATYEQYFGPGTRLTVT.

This clone was counted once. The chain combines TRBV19 with TRBJ2-1; 7 positions agree with TRBD2. CDR1 and CDR2 from the germline V gene are LNHDA and SQIVND (reference sequence). V lost 10 bases, J lost 1 base, and 10 bases stayed unmatched. CDR3 size: 15 residues. In DNA form, the CDR3 reads TGTGCCACAACATCCCCGGGAGGATCCTACAATGAGCAGTTCTTC. This sequence encodes CATTSPGGSYNEQFF.

This clone was seen a single time. V usage is TRBV6-1 and J usage is TRBJ2-1; D possibly matches TRBD1 or TRBD2 (5 bases each). The germline CDR1 and CDR2 sequences are MNHNS and SASEGT. Deletions cut 3 bases from V and 9 bases from J, with 9 bases between. This CDR3 region has 12 residues. The CDR3 sequence: CASSEGVGEQFF. The DNA for the CDR3 is TGTGCCAGCAGTGAGGGGGTGGGTGAGCAGTTCTTC.

The chain joins TRBV27 to TRBJ2-3; a possible D gene is TRBD2 (5 bases). This CDR3 has 17 amino acids. V lost 6 bases and J lost 0, with 19 bases in between. Germline V gene data show CDR1 as MNHEY and CDR2 as SMNVEV (reference sequence). The DNA of the CDR3 is TGTGCCAGCAGCTCTCCCGCGATGAGGGCTAGCACAGATACGCAGTATTTT. Its protein product is CASSSPAMRASTDTQYF.

The genes are TRBV18 and TRBJ2-7, with D possibly being TRBD1 (5 bases). With 5 bases removed from V and 4 bases from J, the gap between germline ends came to 6 bases. The CDR3 extends over 11 amino acids. CDR1 and CDR2 (germline): KGHSH, LQKENI. The CDR3 spells CASSSGYEQYF. The DNA for the CDR3 is TGTGCCAGCTCATCAGGGTACGAGCAGTACTTC. The whole variable domain, filled in from reference TRBV18 and TRBJ2-7, reads NAGVMQNPRHLVRRRGQEARLRCSPMKGHSHVYWYRQLPEEGLKFMVYLQKENIIDESGMPKERFSAEFPKEGPSILRIQQVVRGDSAAYFCASSSGYEQYFGPGTRLTVT.

The chain recombines TRBV29-1 with TRBJ1-2, with TRBD1 as a possible D gene (5 bases). V lost 7 bases to trimming and J lost 6 bases, with 12 bases between them. The germline V gene encodes CDR1 SQVTM and CDR2 ANQGSEA. This CDR3 is built from 11 residues. In DNA, the CDR3 is TGCAGCGCCGCGGGACTGGATGGCTACACCTTC. This encodes CSAAGLDGYTF.

This clone is a singleton in its sample. This chain joins TRBV6-5 and TRBJ2-1; D call uncertain. From germline, CDR1 is MNHEY and CDR2 SVGAGI. V lost 4 bases and J 7 bases, leaving 8 bases between the germline ends. The CDR3 loop spans 12 amino acids. The CDR3 loop reads CASSLIRNEQFF. In DNA, the CDR3 is TGTGCCAGCAGTTTGATCCGAAATGAGCAGTTCTTC.

The genes are TRBV6-1 and TRBJ1-2; no reliable D call. The CDR3 has 18 amino acids. From germline, CDR1 is MNHNS and CDR2 SASEGT. Deletions cut 4 bases from V and 6 bases from J, with 27 bases between. In DNA, the CDR3 is TGTGCCAGCAGTGCCTATAGGAGGCACAGTAGCGAATCAGATGGCTACACCTTC. Its translation is CASSAYRRHSSESDGYTF.

The V and J genes are TRBV11-2 and TRBJ2-5; 10 bases are a match to TRBD1. Germline CDR1 is SGHAT and CDR2 is FQNNGV. This CDR3 region has 15 residues. V was pared by 4 bases and J by 0 bases, with 2 bases of the junction left unmatched. The CDR3 loop is CASSSGTGDQETQYF. CDR3 in DNA: TGTGCCAGCAGCTCCGGGACAGGGGACCAAGAGACCCAGTACTTC.

This chain joins TRBV30 and TRBJ1-2; unclear D gene. Germline V gene data show CDR1 as GTSNPN and CDR2 as SVGIG (reference sequence). CDR3 length: 14 residues. V lost 6 bases to trimming and J lost 4 bases, with 18 bases between them. The chain's CDR3 is CACQNRGGSYGYTF. CDR3 sequence (DNA): TGTGCCTGCCAAAACCGGGGTGGAAGCTATGGCTACACCTTC.

V gene TRBV7-9 combines with J gene TRBJ2-2; 7 positions agree with TRBD1. CDR1 and CDR2 (germline): SEHNR, FQNEAQ (reference sequence). The CDR3 extends over 17 amino acids. Trimming took 4 bases from V and 1 from J; bases not matched to a gene: 9. The CDR3 loop reads CASSYTIQGMNTGELFF. The CDR3 DNA sequence: TGTGCCAGCAGCTACACAATACAGGGGATGAACACCGGGGAGCTGTTTTTT.

V is TRBV6-5 and J is TRBJ1-1; a weak D match, TRBD1 (5 bases). V gave up 7 bases and J gave up 2 bases, with 17 bases separating them. The germline V gene encodes CDR1 MNHEY and CDR2 SVGAGI. This CDR3 is 15 amino acids long. CDR3 DNA sequence: TGTGCCAGCACCCGAAGCGGGGGAGACAACACTGAAGCTTTCTTT. As protein: CASTRSGGDNTEAFF.

This chain uses TRBV5-1 with TRBJ2-7; D uncertain. V was trimmed by 0 bases and J by 7 bases, leaving 11 bases between them. CDR1 is SGHRS, CDR2 YFSETQ, per germline. The CDR3 is 13 amino acids. The CDR3 DNA is TGCGCCAGCAGCTTGGTGGCCACCCGGGAGCAGTACTTC. Translation gives CASSLVATREQYF.

The chain employs TRBV18 and TRBJ1-5; D is uncertain. Trimming cost V 5 bases and J 6 bases, with 14 bases left between them. Per the germline V gene, CDR1 is KGHSH and CDR2 is LQKENI. The CDR3 runs 14 residues. The CDR3 DNA follows: TGTGCCAGCTCAAGTAACGGAGACGGTCAGCCCCAGCATTTT. This gives the protein CASSSNGDGQPQHF.

The CDR3 sequence: CASSLSLPYNEQFF. The DNA of the CDR3 is TGTGCCAGCAGTTTATCCTTACCCTACAATGAGCAGTTCTTC. The chain is built from TRBV27 and TRBJ2-1; D ambiguous. The CDR3 totals 14 residues. From germline, CDR1 is MNHEY and CDR2 SMNVEV (reference sequence). Trimming took 0 bases from V and 2 from J, leaving 5 bases between them.

The V gene is TRBV30, the J gene TRBJ1-1, with D tentatively TRBD1 (6 bases). V was cut by 7 bases and J by 1 base, with 10 bases left in between. The germline V gene has CDR1 GTSNPN and CDR2 SVGIG (reference sequence). CDR3 length: 12 amino acids. Here the CDR3 DNA reads TGTGCCTTGGACAGCCCGAACACTGAAGCTTTCTTT. Encoded protein: CALDSPNTEAFF.

V is TRBV20-1 and J is TRBJ1-2; unclear D gene. Germline V gene sequence: CDR1 DFQATT, CDR2 SNEGSKA (reference sequence). V gave up 2 bases and J gave up 8 bases, with 9 bases separating them. The CDR3 contains 11 residues. This chain's CDR3 is CSARPPDGYTF. CDR3 bases: TGCAGTGCTAGACCCCCGGACGGCTACACCTTC.

The chain employs TRBV18 and TRBJ1-1; D is ambiguous. V lost 3 bases to trimming and J lost 3 bases, with 17 bases between them. Germline V gene lookup returns CDR1 KGHSH and CDR2 LQKENI. The CDR3 has 16 residues. CDR3 bases: TGTGCCAGCTCACCCGCCGACACATGGAGGGACACTGAAGCTTTCTTT. Its protein product is CASSPADTWRDTEAFF.

CDR3 nucleotides: TGTGCCAGCTCACCACAGGCGCCTTCCAATGAAAAACTGTTTTTT. Amino acids: CASSPQAPSNEKLFF. The genes are TRBV18 and TRBJ1-4; D gene ambiguous. Germline CDR1 KGHSH, CDR2 LQKENI. CDR3 length equals 15 residues. Trimming pared 1 base from V and 5 bases from J, leaving 11 bases between. The variable domain in full, completed from reference TRBV18 and TRBJ1-4, reads NAGVMQNPRHLVRRRGQEARLRCSPMKGHSHVYWYRQLPEEGLKFMVYLQKENIIDESGMPKERFSAEFPKEGPSILRIQQVVRGDSAAYFCASSPQAPSNEKLFFGSGTQLSVL.

CDR3 sequence (DNA): TGCGCCAGCAGCTTGGAGGCTAGCGGAATAAGGAGGATCGATGAGCAGTTCTTC. Amino acids: CASSLEASGIRRIDEQFF. J is TRBJ2-1 and V is TRBV5-1, with 7 positions matching TRBD2. CDR3 length: 18 amino acids. Trimming removed 0 bases from V and 8 bases from J; junction bases left unmatched: 17. CDR1 and CDR2 from the germline V gene are SGHRS and YFSETQ.

The chain couples TRBV12-5 to TRBJ2-1; 7 bases line up with TRBD1. V lost 6 bases and J lost 6; bases outside the gene matches: 5. Germline V gene data show CDR1 as LGHNT and CDR2 as FRNRAP. The length of the CDR3 is 13 residues. The CDR3 region has the DNA TGTGCTAGTGGGAAAGCAGGGGGCAATGAGCAGTTCTTC. Its translation is CASGKAGGNEQFF.

In DNA form, the CDR3 reads TGCGCCAGCAGCTTGCGACAAGTACAGGGTAACTACGAGCAGTACTTC. Amino acids: CASSLRQVQGNYEQYF. The genes are TRBV5-1 and TRBJ2-7; a possible D gene is TRBD1 (6 bases). This CDR3 is 16 amino acids long. In germline, CDR1 is SGHRS, CDR2 YFSETQ. V was trimmed by 1 base and J by 3 bases, leaving 17 bases between them.

The chain links TRBV25-1 to TRBJ1-1; TRBD1 aligns across 9 bases. The V gene end was trimmed by 3 bases and the J gene end by 3 bases; junction bases not matched to a gene: 5. The CDR3 is 15 residues long. Germline V gene lookup returns CDR1 MGHDK and CDR2 SYGVNS. DNA for the CDR3: TGTGCCAGCAGTGACGCGACAGGGGGGGACACTGAAGCTTTCTTT. Its translation is CASSDATGGDTEAFF. The full variable domain, rest sourced from reference TRBV25-1 and TRBJ1-1, is EADIYQTPRYLVIGTGKKITLECSQTMGHDKMYWYQQDPGMELHLIHYSYGVNSTEKGDLSSESTVSRIRTEHFPLTLESARPSHTSQYLCASSDATGGDTEAFFGQGTRLTVV.